This T cell receptor (beta chain) was captured by sequencing in a study of shared clonotypes between healthy human individuals. For every subset, genomic DNA was evenly distributed across several immunoSEQ plates. Sequenced by immunoSEQ multiplex PCR; TCRdb stores in-frame clones only, minus some. Of 2 million to 2.5 million clones listed, about nine tenths are singletons. Trimming removed 1 base at V and 7 bases at J, with 8 bases between. CDR3 length equals 13 residues. Germline lookup yields CDR1 SGHAT and CDR2 FQNNGV. J is TRBJ2-1 and V is TRBV11-2, with unresolved D. This receptor was obtained from a man younger than 35 in good health. Some clones in this sample may be carry-over from other donors' samples. Sequencing was carried out using naive CD4+ T cells from PBMCs. Specified subset: CD45RA+ positively selected. The CDR3 loop is CASSLAARNEQFF. CDR3 nucleotide sequence: TGTGCCAGCAGCTTAGCGGCCAGGAATGAGCAGTTCTTC.